Here is one T cell receptor beta chain with its context. The record originates from a study of blood T cell repertoires in COVID-19. In the study overall: COVID-19 samples collected from the United States, Italy and Spain covered acute and convalescent phases.

The CDR3 covers 16 residues. V was clipped by 5 bases and J by 0 bases; unmatched bases: 8. Germline-derived CDR1 and CDR2 are SEHNR and FQNEAQ (reference sequence). Study members were between roughly 18 and 89 years old and lived in over 20 US regions. Participants had their cohort set by participant-reported clinical history. Authors' methods: Reference gene primer amplification yielded estimated nucleated cell counts. The method was immunoSEQ multiplex PCR; TCRdb's version includes in-frame clones alone and lacks a portion of them. Clone size and the V and J calls come from that table; the DNA yielded D and trimming. Here the sample spans 180,000 or so clones, over 70% being singletons.

This TCR came from a man between 60 and 75 years old who had been exposed to COVID-19. J is TRBJ2-7 and V is TRBV7-9; 9 positions match TRBD2. Material: PBMCs or T cells enriched from blood (not recorded which). The CDR3 spells CASSLIAGAHSYEQYF. The CDR3 region has the DNA TGTGCCAGCAGCCTCATAGCGGGAGCGCACTCCTACGAGCAGTACTTC.